The rows below give T cell receptor beta chains drawn from one sample of a study of blood T cells in healthy people across ages. TCRdb reprocessed the 5' RACE reads with MiXCR, giving one entry per CDR3 protein. The sample has about 670,000 distinct CDR3 sequences; 45% to 60% are singletons. Sequenced material: blood. Source of these receptors: an elderly woman in good health. CDR3s include the opening cysteine and the closing phenylalanine or tryptophan. The D gene is left open where the match is weak. Size tells how often a clone was seen (once, few, many) or the class of an expanded clone, and some rows leave it out.

clone_size j_call v_call d_call cdr3_aa cdr3_nt
. TRBJ2-5 TRBV20-1 . CSARGGYQETQYF TGCAGTGCTAGAGGCGGCTACCAAGAGACCCAGTACTTC
many TRBJ2-3 TRBV20-1 . CSARGRQGSLAGTDTQYF TGCAGTGCTAGGGGTCGGCAGGGGTCCCTAGCGGGCACAGATACGCAGTATTTT
. TRBJ2-1 TRBV5-1 . CASSSSGFTYNEQFF TGCGCCAGCAGCTCCAGCGGCTTTACCTACAATGAGCAGTTCTTC
. TRBJ2-5 TRBV20-1 TRBD2 CSARDPTSGDNEQYF TGCAGTGCTAGAGACCCGACTAGCGGGGACAATGAGCAGTACTTC
many TRBJ2-3 TRBV5-1 . CASSLEGDTQYF TGCGCCAGCAGCTTGGAGGGAGATACGCAGTATTTT
. TRBJ1-2 TRBV4-1 TRBD1 CASSHGTDYGYTF TGCGCCAGCAGCCACGGGACAGACTATGGCTACACCTTC
many TRBJ1-6 TRBV28 . CASSVSSRDSPLHF TGTGCCAGCAGTGTTTCATCTAGGGATTCACCCCTCCACTTT
. TRBJ2-5 TRBV7-2 . CASSLVGGRRYF TGTGCCAGCAGCTTAGTAGGCGGAAGACGGTACTTC
. TRBJ2-3 TRBV5-1 TRBD2 CASSSTKAGTRTDTQYF TGCGCCAGCAGCTCCACCAAAGCGGGGACCCGTACAGATACGCAGTATTTT
. TRBJ2-7 TRBV5-1 TRBD2 CASSSMGLAGNEQYF TGCGCCAGCAGCTCTATGGGACTAGCGGGGAACGAGCAGTACTTC
. TRBJ1-2 TRBV20-1 TRBD1 CSANTGGDYGYTF TGCAGTGCAAATACAGGGGGCGACTATGGCTACACCTTC
many TRBJ2-7 TRBV7-9 . CASRTYEQYF TGTGCCAGCAGGACCTACGAGCAGTACTTC
few TRBJ2-6 TRBV28 . CASREQGASGANVLTF TGTGCCAGCAGAGAGCAGGGTGCCTCTGGGGCCAACGTCCTGACTTTC
. TRBJ2-3 TRBV4-1 TRBD2 CASTQGLGSTDTQYF TGCGCCAGCACCCAGGGACTAGGAAGCACAGATACGCAGTATTTT
. TRBJ1-5 TRBV18 . CASSTGSGNQPQHF TGTGCCAGCTCAACAGGGTCAGGGAATCAGCCCCAGCATTTT
. TRBJ2-6 TRBV2 TRBD1 CASTRGQARSGANVLTF TGTGCCAGCACCCGAGGACAGGCACGCTCTGGGGCCAACGTCCTGACTTTC
. TRBJ2-7 TRBV12-3/TRBV12-4 . CASSREGLTGAQYF TGTGCCAGCAGCCGCGAGGGACTCACCGGCGCCCAGTACTTC
. TRBJ1-5 TRBV6-2/TRBV6-3 . CASSPPRRPSYSNQPQHF TGTGCCAGCAGCCCTCCCAGGCGACCTTCATATAGCAATCAGCCCCAGCATTTT
once TRBJ1-1 TRBV25-1 . CASSPPLENTEAFF TGTGCCAGCAGTCCCCCCCTGGAGAACACTGAAGCTTTCTTT
many TRBJ2-7 TRBV5-1 TRBD1 CASSNGQGSYEQYF TGCGCCAGCAGCAACGGACAGGGTTCCTACGAGCAGTACTTC
. TRBJ2-6 TRBV3-1 . CASTAVGSGANVLTF TGTGCCAGCACCGCCGTTGGGTCTGGGGCCAACGTCCTGACTTTC
. TRBJ2-5 TRBV6-6 . CASSYTGQQETQYF TGTGCCAGCAGTTACACAGGACAGCAAGAGACCCAGTACTTC
. TRBJ2-1 TRBV7-2 . CASSQTPRQFF TGTGCCAGCAGCCAGACTCCACGGCAGTTCTTC
once TRBJ2-1 TRBV18 TRBD1 CASSPEQGALEQFF TGTGCCAGCTCACCGGAACAGGGGGCTTTAGAGCAGTTCTTC
. TRBJ2-4 TRBV7-2 TRBD2 CASSYPSGTSGILAKNIQYF TGTGCCAGCAGTTATCCTTCCGGGACTAGCGGGATACTAGCCAAAAACATTCAGTACTTC
many TRBJ2-5 TRBV18 . CASSPGRPETQYF TGTGCCAGCAGTCCCGGAAGGCCTGAGACCCAGTACTTC
. TRBJ2-5 TRBV29-1 . CSATGGTDNNEQYF TGCAGCGCGACGGGCGGGACAGACAACAATGAGCAGTACTTC
. TRBJ2-7 TRBV28 . CASSLEQNYEQYF TGTGCCAGCAGTTTGGAACAGAACTACGAGCAGTACTTC
few TRBJ2-5 TRBV20-1 . CSARGTTQETQYF TGCAGTGCTAGAGGTACAACGCAAGAGACCCAGTACTTC
. TRBJ2-3 TRBV5-4 TRBD2 CASSIAGTMTDTQYF TGTGCCAGCAGCATAGCCGGGACTATGACAGATACGCAGTATTTT
many TRBJ2-1 TRBV18 . CASSSFRGSSYNEQFF TGTGCCAGCTCGTCCTTCCGGGGTTCCTCCTACAATGAGCAGTTCTTC
. TRBJ2-4 TRBV18 TRBD2 CASSEGASGSNIQYF TGTGCCAGCTCAGAGGGGGCTAGCGGGAGTAACATTCAGTACTTC
. TRBJ1-4 TRBV2 . CASSEVRDRAYGKLFF TGTGCCAGCAGTGAAGTACGAGACAGAGCATATGGAAAACTGTTTTTT
. TRBJ1-5 TRBV9 TRBD1 CASSVGRGPNQPQHF TGTGCCAGCAGCGTTGGCAGGGGGCCCAATCAGCCCCAGCATTTT
many TRBJ2-1 TRBV5-1 . CASSLVPGFEQFF TGCGCCAGCAGCTTGGTACCGGGGTTTGAGCAGTTCTTC
. TRBJ2-2 TRBV6-5 . CASSTNPYGGELFF TGTGCCAGCAGTACAAACCCGTACGGCGGGGAGCTGTTTTTT
few TRBJ2-1 TRBV7-6 . CASSSRALVYNEQFF TGTGCCAGCAGCTCGAGAGCTCTGGTCTACAATGAGCAGTTCTTC
many TRBJ2-2 TRBV29-1 . CSVPRVFANTGELFF TGCAGCGTGCCCAGGGTCTTCGCGAACACCGGGGAGCTGTTTTTT
many TRBJ2-1 TRBV2 . CASSQVFGQFF TGTGCCAGCAGCCAGGTATTTGGGCAGTTCTTC
. TRBJ2-4 TRBV5-1 . CASSLGPGGRGDIQYF TGCGCCAGCAGCTTGGGGCCCGGGGGCCGTGGTGACATTCAGTACTTC
once TRBJ1-1 TRBV5-1 . CASSLVPPGGNTEAFF TGCGCCAGCAGCTTGGTACCCCCTGGCGGGAACACTGAAGCTTTCTTT
. TRBJ2-7 TRBV18 . CASSPPGHPYEQYF TGTGCCAGCTCACCACCGGGACACCCCTACGAGCAGTACTTC
many TRBJ2-1 TRBV28 TRBD2 CASSFVTSGNNEQFF TGTGCCAGCAGTTTCGTGACTAGCGGGAACAATGAGCAGTTCTTC
. TRBJ2-7 TRBV27 . CASSSYAEGAWEQYF TGTGCCAGCAGTTCCTACGCGGAGGGAGCTTGGGAGCAGTACTTC
. TRBJ2-7 TRBV20-1 . CSAPKMGSYEQYF TGCAGTGCGCCCAAGATGGGCTCCTACGAGCAGTACTTC